Following are 25 T cell receptor beta chains from one sample sequenced in a study. TCRdb recomputed calls from the 5' RACE reads with MiXCR, one row per CDR3 protein. The data show fewer than 80,000 distinct CDR3 sequences, with 20% to 25% seen just once and approximately 3.1% held by the top ten. Sequencing was done on a sample of memory CD4+ T cells sorted from a lymph node. As for subset: memory CD4+ T cells, CD4+CD45RO+CD25-. These receptor sequences come from a female donor with breast cancer.

The V gene is TRBV6-2 or TRBV6-3, the J gene TRBJ1-1; D unclear. Trimming pared 2 bases from V and 0 bases from J, leaving 10 bases between. CDR1 and CDR2 from the germline V gene are MNHEY and SVGEGT. The CDR3 runs 15 residues. CDR3 sequence reads: CASSYGQYMNTEAFF. The CDR3 DNA sequence: TGTGCCAGCAGTTACGGGCAGTACATGAACACTGAAGCTTTCTTT.

This clonotype was counted only a few times. The chain links TRBV20-1 to TRBJ1-2; D is perhaps TRBD1 (6 bases). The V gene's germline CDR1 is DFQATT and CDR2 SNEGSKA (reference sequence). CDR3 length equals 14 residues. With 3 bases removed from V and 5 bases from J, the gap between germline ends came to 16 bases. The CDR3 coding sequence is TGCAGTGCTAGCACAGGGCCCACTTCGTATGGCTACACCTTC. Translation: CSASTGPTSYGYTF.

Notes on this clonotype: A read error may produce the germline difference seen at one junction end. The genes are TRBV20-1 and TRBJ2-1; no clear D gene. The CDR3 length is 11 residues. From germline, CDR1 is DFQATT and CDR2 SNEGSKA (reference sequence). The CDR3 protein is CSAMRQTEQSF. As DNA, the CDR3 is TGCAGTGCTATGCGGCAGACTGAGCAGTCCTTC.

The rearrangement links TRBV7-3 to TRBJ2-1; D gene unclear. Germline V gene lookup returns CDR1 SGHTA and CDR2 FQGTGA. The CDR3 covers 15 residues. V lost 5 bases and J 0 bases, leaving 11 bases between the germline ends. This CDR3 is CASSRDSGSYNEQFF. CDR3 coding DNA: TGTGCCAGCAGCCGCGACTCTGGCTCCTACAATGAGCAGTTCTTC.

V is TRBV11-1 and J is TRBJ2-5; D is possibly TRBD1 or TRBD2 (5 bases each). This CDR3 has 15 residues. The germline V gene has CDR1 SGHAT and CDR2 FQDESV (reference sequence). The germline V and J ends were trimmed by 8 bases and 4 bases, with 20 bases remaining between them. The CDR3 DNA is TGTGCCAGCGCACCCGCCCGTTTGGGGGTAGAGACCCAGTACTTC. Translating gives CASAPARLGVETQYF. Filled out from reference TRBV11-1 and TRBJ2-5, the complete variable domain reads EAEVAQSPRYKITEKSQAVAFWCDPISGHATLYWYRQILGQGPELLVQFQDESVVDDSQLPKDRFSAERLKGVDSTLKIQPAELGDSAMYLCASAPARLGVETQYFGPGTRLLVL.

As to this clonotype: Mismatch with germline at one junction end may stem from a read error. The V gene is TRBV6-1, the J gene TRBJ2-1; TRBD1 matches 9 bases. Germline V gene lookup returns CDR1 MNHNS and CDR2 SASEGT. The CDR3 extends over 13 amino acids. CDR3 amino acids: CASSEQGAGEQFF. Here the CDR3 DNA reads TGTGCCAGTAGTGAACAGGGGGCCGGTGAGCAGTTCTTC.

V gene TRBV28 combines with J gene TRBJ1-2; D is perhaps TRBD1 (6 bases). V lost 7 bases and J 2 bases, leaving 17 bases between the germline ends. In germline, CDR1 is MDHEN, CDR2 SYDVKM. This CDR3 comprises 15 residues. The CDR3 spells CASIQYRDRNYGYTF. CDR3 bases: TGTGCCAGCATCCAGTACAGGGATCGAAACTATGGCTACACCTTC.

The rearrangement uses TRBV5-1 and TRBJ2-2; maybe TRBD2 (6 bases). Trimming shortened V by 0 bases and J by 4 bases, and 13 bases separated the two germline ends. This CDR3 contains 16 residues. CDR1 SGHRS and CDR2 YFSETQ come from the germline V gene. The CDR3 spells CASSLGSGTPTGELFF. CDR3 DNA sequence: TGCGCCAGCAGCTTGGGATCCGGGACTCCCACCGGGGAGCTGTTTTTT. The variable domain in full, completed from reference TRBV5-1 and TRBJ2-2, reads KAGVTQTPRYLIKTRGQQVTLSCSPISGHRSVSWYQQTPGQGLQFLFEYFSETQRNKGNFPGRFSGRQFSNSRSEMNVSTLELGDSALYLCASSLGSGTPTGELFFGEGSRLTVL.

This clonotype was detected a few times. The chain is built from TRBV5-1 and TRBJ2-2; D unclear. Germline assignment: CDR1 SGHRS and CDR2 YFSETQ. Trimming pared 0 bases from V and 0 bases from J, leaving 9 bases between. The CDR3 extends over 16 amino acids. In DNA form, the CDR3 reads TGCGCCAGCAGCTTGGGCGTGGGGTCGAACACCGGGGAGCTGTTTTTT. It specifies CASSLGVGSNTGELFF.

This clonotype came up many times. This chain joins TRBV7-2 and TRBJ1-3; D may be TRBD1 (5 bases). V was trimmed by 5 bases and J by 4 bases, leaving 15 bases between them. CDR3 length: 15 amino acids. CDR1 is SGHTA and CDR2 is FQGNSA in the germline V gene. Written as DNA, the CDR3 is TGTGCCAGCAGCCCATACGGGACCGCCGGAAACACCATATATTTT. This gives the protein CASSPYGTAGNTIYF.

This clonotype was picked up many times. The chain joins TRBV7-2 to TRBJ2-5, with D uncertain. The CDR3 runs to 14 residues. Trimming removed 1 base from V and 5 bases from J, with 11 bases in between. CDR1 is SGHTA, CDR2 FQGNSA, per germline. The CDR3 region is CASSLGSLRETQYF. CDR3 in DNA: TGTGCCAGCAGCTTAGGTTCCCTGAGGGAGACCCAGTACTTC.

This clonotype has ten or more counts. The genes are TRBV5-1 and TRBJ2-5; D may be TRBD2 (5 bases). CDR3 length: 16 amino acids. Trimming stripped 2 bases from V and 1 base from J, with 15 bases between. The germline gives CDR1 SGHRS, CDR2 YFSETQ. In nucleotides, the CDR3 is TGCGCCAGCAGCTTATCCAAAAGCGGTGGCCAAGAGACCCAGTACTTC. This translates into CASSLSKSGGQETQYF.

This clonotype has a count of ten or more. CDR3 amino acids: CATSRGRGTYEQYF. CDR3 nucleotides: TGTGCCACCAGCAGAGGTCGGGGGACCTACGAGCAGTACTTC. V is TRBV15 and J is TRBJ2-7, with D maybe TRBD2 (6 bases). From germline, CDR1 is LNHNV and CDR2 YYDKDF (reference sequence). CDR3 length equals 14 residues. V shed 1 base and J shed 2 bases, with 9 bases lying between them.

This clonotype was detected only a few times. One end of the junction varies from germline; a read error may be responsible. The rearrangement uses TRBV7-7 and TRBJ2-3, with D perhaps matching TRBD2 (5 bases). Germline loops: CDR1 SSHAT, CDR2 FNYEAQ (reference sequence). This CDR3 comprises 15 residues. The CDR3 DNA sequence: TGTGCTAGCAGCCCTAGCCCGGGAAAGGGAGATACGCAGTATTTT. It specifies CASSPSPGKGDTQYF.

The sample holds many counts of this clonotype. The chain is built from TRBV27 and TRBJ2-6, with 7 bases identical to TRBD1. V lost 5 bases and J lost 4; bases outside the gene matches: 8. Germline loops: CDR1 MNHEY, CDR2 SMNVEV (reference sequence). CDR3 length: 16 amino acids. The CDR3 region has the DNA TGTGCCAGCAGTAAACAGACAGGGACCGGGGCCAACGTCCTGACTTTC. It encodes CASSKQTGTGANVLTF.

This clonotype came up a few times. The CDR3 DNA follows: TGTGCCAGCAGTCGATTGGTGGGACTGGTTAATGAAAAACTGTTTTTT. Protein: CASSRLVGLVNEKLFF. This chain links TRBV27 with TRBJ1-4; maybe TRBD1 (5 bases). Germline lookup yields CDR1 MNHEY and CDR2 SMNVEV (reference sequence). The CDR3 extends over 16 amino acids. V was clipped by 5 bases and J by 4 bases, with 17 bases between them.

This chain uses TRBV7-2 with TRBJ2-3; TRBD1 agrees at 8 bases. This CDR3 is built from 14 residues. Trimming took 4 bases from V and 4 from J; bases not matched to a gene: 4. Per germline, CDR1 SGHTA and CDR2 FQGNSA. CDR3 bases: TGTGCCAGCAGCTCGGACAGGGCGCCAGATACGCAGTATTTT. Its translation is CASSSDRAPDTQYF.

This clonotype was seen ten or more times. The V and J genes are TRBV4-2 and TRBJ1-3; D is perhaps TRBD1 (5 bases). Germline assignment: CDR1 LGHNA and CDR2 YNFKEQ. The V end lost 1 base, the J end lost 0 bases, and 16 bases lay between the germline ends. The CDR3 consists of 18 residues. DNA of the CDR3: TGTGCCAGCAGCCAAGCCCTGAGGGGAGGGAACTCTGGAAACACCATATATTTT. Translation gives CASSQALRGGNSGNTIYF.

V is TRBV20-1 and J is TRBJ2-7; 7 bases agree with TRBD1. The trim removed 6 bases at V and 8 bases at J, leaving 13 bases unmatched. The germline V gene has CDR1 DFQATT and CDR2 SNEGSKA (reference sequence). The CDR3 runs to 13 residues. The DNA for the CDR3 is TGCAGTGCGAACCGGGACAGCGCCTTTAAGCAGTACTTC. As protein: CSANRDSAFKQYF.

There are a few counts of this clonotype. The chain recombines TRBV20-1 with TRBJ1-2; the match to TRBD1 covers 7 bases. Germline loops: CDR1 DFQATT, CDR2 SNEGSKA (reference sequence). The CDR3 is 13 amino acids. The trim removed 2 bases at V and 4 bases at J, leaving 4 bases unmatched. CDR3 sequence: CSARRDSLYGYTF. For the CDR3, the DNA is TGCAGTGCTAGAAGGGACAGCCTCTATGGCTACACCTTC.

This clonotype was seen a few times. The chain links TRBV5-1 to TRBJ2-5; D is possibly TRBD1 (5 bases). V gave up 4 bases and J gave up 2 bases, with 12 bases separating them. CDR3 length: 14 residues. CDR1 and CDR2 (germline): SGHRS, YFSETQ. CDR3 sequence reads: CASSPGNRQETQYF. The CDR3 DNA follows: TGCGCCAGCAGCCCAGGGAACCGTCAAGAGACCCAGTACTTC.

A few counts support this clonotype. The chain combines TRBV4-3 with TRBJ1-3; no reliable D call. Trimming stripped 1 base from V and 6 bases from J, with 10 bases between. This CDR3 spans 14 amino acids. Looked up from germline, CDR1 is LGHNA and CDR2 is YSLEER. Written as DNA, the CDR3 is TGCGCCAGCAGCCAAGGGACGGAAGAAAACACCATATATTTT. Protein product: CASSQGTEENTIYF.

The chain links TRBV29-1 to TRBJ2-3; weak D call: TRBD2 (5 bases). V was cut by 5 bases and J by 1 base, with 13 bases left in between. The germline V gene has CDR1 SQVTM and CDR2 ANQGSEA. The CDR3 has 14 amino acids. The DNA of the CDR3 is TGCAGCGTTAAGAGCGGAGGTGGCACAGATACGCAGTATTTT. It yields the protein CSVKSGGGTDTQYF.

The gene calls are TRBV7-2 and TRBJ2-3; D not resolved. CDR1 is SGHTA and CDR2 is FQGNSA in the germline V gene. The ends were cut back, 2 bases at V and 0 bases at J, with 6 bases in the middle. The CDR3 loop spans 14 amino acids. The CDR3 reads CASSLPRSTDTQYF. The CDR3 coding sequence is TGTGCCAGCAGCTTACCTAGGAGCACAGATACGCAGTATTTT.

The table lists this clonotype with many counts. The gene calls are TRBV11-2 and TRBJ1-1; TRBD1 is a possible D gene (5 bases). The germline gives CDR1 SGHAT, CDR2 FQNNGV. CDR3 size: 14 residues. V lost 5 bases and J 0 bases, leaving 10 bases between the germline ends. The CDR3 loop reads CASSLGGVNTEAFF. For the CDR3, the DNA is TGTGCCAGCAGCCTTGGGGGTGTGAACACTGAAGCTTTCTTT.